The 7 T cell receptor beta chains in this list originate from one sample, sequenced in a study of glioma-infiltrating T cells after dendritic cell vaccination. Clones were read by immunoSEQ multiplex PCR, and TCRdb kept only the in-frame ones, dropping some. The sample yields about 65,000 clones, about nine tenths seen once. Noted time point: after dendritic cell vaccination, including at tumor progression/relapse. The sequencing here drew on blood, taken after dendritic cell vaccination. These receptors were taken from a human donor with glioblastoma.

This sequence joins TRBV9 and TRBJ2-5, with D hard to call. This CDR3 has 15 residues. Trimming removed 4 bases at V and 2 bases at J, with 15 bases between. Per the germline V gene, CDR1 is SGDLS and CDR2 is YYNGEE. CDR3: CASSPRRGEQETQYF. The CDR3 DNA reads TGTGCCAGCAGCCCGCGACGAGGAGAACAAGAGACCCAGTACTTC.

This clone occurred once. Distinct nucleotide sequences in the sample also encode this CDR3. The V gene is TRBV2, the J gene TRBJ1-6, with 9 bases lining up with TRBD1. The CDR3 is 16 residues long. CDR1 is SNHLY, CDR2 FYNNEI, per germline. Germline trimming cut 3 bases from V and 5 bases from J; bases unmatched to any gene: 5. This CDR3 reads CASSDPDRGHNSPLHF. The CDR3 nucleotides are TGTGCCAGCAGTGACCCGGACAGGGGACATAATTCACCCCTCCACTTT.

The rearrangement links TRBV10-1 to TRBJ2-1; TRBD1 is a possible D gene (6 bases). Trimming removed 7 bases from V and 0 bases from J, with 19 bases in between. CDR3 size: 17 residues. Germline CDR1 reads WNHNN; CDR2 reads SYGVQD (reference sequence). The CDR3 loop is CASNDGQPLSSYNEQFF. CDR3 in DNA: TGCGCCAGCAATGACGGACAGCCACTTAGCTCCTACAATGAGCAGTTCTTC.

The DNA for the CDR3 is TGTGCCAGCAGCTTGGGCTCGAAGCCGGATACGCAGTATTTT. As protein: CASSLGSKPDTQYF. The rearrangement links TRBV5-4 to TRBJ2-3; D is ambiguous. Germline V gene lookup returns CDR1 SGHNT and CDR2 YYREEE (reference sequence). The length of the CDR3 is 14 residues. V gave up 0 bases and J gave up 6 bases, with 11 bases separating them.

The V gene is TRBV7-9, the J gene TRBJ1-1; D perhaps matches TRBD1 (5 bases). Germline loops: CDR1 SEHNR, CDR2 FQNEAQ (reference sequence). The CDR3 consists of 16 residues. V lost 3 bases to trimming and J lost 0 bases, with 14 bases between them. This chain's CDR3 is CASSFNGGMVNTEAFF. The CDR3 nucleotides are TGTGCCAGCAGCTTCAACGGGGGAATGGTGAACACTGAAGCTTTCTTT.

V is TRBV5-6 and J is TRBJ2-1; maybe TRBD2 (6 bases). Trimming took 2 bases from V and 6 from J, leaving 6 bases between them. Per germline, CDR1 SGHDT and CDR2 YYEEEE. This CDR3 spans 12 amino acids. As DNA, the CDR3 is TGTGCCAGCAGCTTTAGCGGCAATGAGCAGTTCTTC. The encoded protein is CASSFSGNEQFF.

The chain carries TRBV27 and TRBJ2-7; 7 nucleotides align to TRBD1. The V gene end was trimmed by 8 bases and the J gene end by 3 bases; junction bases not matched to a gene: 10. The CDR3 length is 14 residues. The germline gives CDR1 MNHEY, CDR2 SMNVEV (reference sequence). The CDR3 DNA reads as TGTGCCAGCGGGTCAAGGACAGGAAACTACGAGCAGTACTTC. It codes for CASGSRTGNYEQYF.